Listed below are T cell receptor beta chains from one sample, sequenced in a study of cytomegalovirus exposure and HLA in healthy donors. Repertoires were generated with immunoSEQ multiplex PCR, while TCRdb's copy carries only in-frame clones and drops some. The top ten hold 12% of the sample, which has some 76,000 clones, roughly 76% seen once. The specimen was PBMCs. The receptors were sampled from a male donor in good health and CMV-seropositive. CDR3s include the opening cysteine and the closing phenylalanine or tryptophan. D genes are given only for firm matches. A row's size may be missing; if present it is once, few, many or a size class.

len	abundance	d_gene	v_gene	j_gene	CDR3aa	CDR3nt
15	.	.	TRBV5-1	TRBJ2-1	CASSGGGGRENEQFF	TGCGCCAGCAGCGGTGGGGGCGGAAGGGAAAATGAGCAGTTCTTC
16	once	TRBD2	TRBV7-6	TRBJ2-2	CASSLAGETSAGELFF	TGTGCCAGCAGCTTAGCAGGGGAGACTAGCGCCGGGGAGCTGTTTTTT
14	.	.	TRBV19	TRBJ1-6	CASLDLAINSPLHF	TGTGCCAGTTTGGATCTAGCAATTAATTCACCCCTCCACTTT
15	.	TRBD1	TRBV5-1	TRBJ2-7	CASSLATQGSYEQYF	TGCGCCAGCAGCTTGGCCACACAGGGGTCCTACGAGCAGTACTTC
14	.	TRBD1	TRBV19	TRBJ1-1	CASSKGQLNTEAFF	TGTGCCAGTAGTAAGGGACAGCTGAACACTGAAGCTTTCTTT
15	.	TRBD1	TRBV7-2	TRBJ2-1	CASSLMTGVGNEQFF	TGTGCCAGCAGCTTAATGACAGGGGTTGGCAATGAGCAGTTCTTC
15	few	TRBD1	TRBV4-1	TRBJ1-2	CASSQELGGRYGYTF	TGCGCCAGCAGCCAAGAACTAGGGGGCAGGTATGGCTACACCTTC
11	.	.	TRBV20-1	TRBJ2-1	CSARRDNEQFF	TGCAGTGCTAGGAGAGACAATGAGCAGTTCTTC
15	once	.	TRBV7-3	TRBJ2-7	CASSPAADTSYEQYF	TGTGCCAGCAGCCCTGCCGCGGACACCTCCTACGAGCAGTACTTC
15	.	.	TRBV27	TRBJ2-5	CASSFHGRGQETQYF	TGTGCCAGCAGTTTTCATGGACGGGGGCAAGAGACCCAGTACTTC
16	few	.	TRBV7-9	TRBJ2-3	CSSSVRTDSSTDTQYF	TGTTCCAGCAGCGTCCGGACAGATTCTAGCACAGATACGCAGTATTTT
10	.	.	TRBV21-1	TRBJ2-1	CASSANEQFF	TGTGCCAGCAGCGCGAATGAGCAGTTCTTC
15	.	.	TRBV30	TRBJ1-3	CAWSVKQGSGNTIYF	TGTGCCTGGAGTGTCAAGCAGGGCTCTGGAAACACCATATATTTT
14	.	.	TRBV21-1	TRBJ2-3	CASSKDTGTDTQYF	TGTGCCAGCAGCAAAGACACAGGAACAGATACGCAGTATTTT
18	.	TRBD1	TRBV7-3	TRBJ2-6	CASSLRGQGSSGANVLTF	TGTGCCAGCAGCTTAAGGGGACAGGGAAGCTCTGGGGCCAACGTCCTGACTTTC
14	.	.	TRBV5-1	TRBJ2-1	CASSYGISYNEQFF	TGCGCCAGCAGCTACGGGATCTCCTACAATGAGCAGTTCTTC
10	.	.	TRBV28	TRBJ1-2	CASSSVGYTF	TGTGCCAGCAGTTCCGTGGGCTACACCTTC
12	.	.	TRBV18	TRBJ1-5	CASSPPSGPQHF	TGTGCCAGCTCACCACCCTCGGGGCCCCAGCATTTT
13	.	TRBD1	TRBV29-1	TRBJ1-1	CSAGTAWNTEAFF	TGCAGCGCTGGGACAGCCTGGAACACTGAAGCTTTCTTT
12	.	.	TRBV7-9	TRBJ2-4	CASSLVEDIQYF	TGTGCCAGCAGCTTAGTTGAGGACATTCAGTACTTC
14	.	TRBD1	TRBV27	TRBJ2-7	CASRGDSYTYEQYF	TGTGCCAGCAGAGGGGACAGCTACACCTACGAGCAGTACTTC
14	.	TRBD1	TRBV6-6	TRBJ2-7	CASSTGDVRYEQYF	TGTGCCAGCAGTACAGGGGACGTTCGGTACGAGCAGTACTTC
17	.	TRBD1	TRBV7-8	TRBJ1-1	CASSLGNRGQENTEAFF	TGTGCCAGCAGCTTAGGGAATAGGGGGCAGGAGAACACTGAAGCTTTCTTT
14	once	TRBD1	TRBV19	TRBJ1-5	CASSMGQGGQPQHF	TGTGCCAGTAGTATGGGACAGGGTGGTCAGCCCCAGCATTTT
14	.	TRBD1	TRBV5-1	TRBJ2-3	CASRPGQGGDTQYF	TGCGCCAGCAGGCCGGGACAGGGAGGGGATACGCAGTATTTT
14	few	.	TRBV5-6	TRBJ1-3	CASSLKGYGNTIYF	TGTGCCAGCAGCTTAAAGGGGTACGGGAACACCATATATTTT
16	.	TRBD2	TRBV7-9	TRBJ2-3	CASSLSGGARTDTQYF	TGTGCCAGCAGCTTAAGCGGGGGGGCAAGAACAGATACGCAGTATTTT
14	.	TRBD2	TRBV6-5	TRBJ2-7	CASTPRGGAYEQYF	TGTGCCAGCACACCCCGGGGGGGGGCTTACGAGCAGTACTTC